Following are 3 T cell receptor beta chains from one sample sequenced in a study of cytomegalovirus exposure and HLA in healthy donors. The PCR employed 60 Vbeta primers together with 13 Jbeta primers. Measured with immunoSEQ multiplex PCR; TCRdb has only the in-frame clones, and not every one. The sample shows around 150,000 clones, 60% to 85% of them seen only once. The sequenced sample was PBMCs. The receptors were gathered from a male donor in good health and CMV-seropositive.

The rearrangement links TRBV11-2 to TRBJ1-6; the D is unclear. The CDR3 totals 13 residues. The germline gives CDR1 SGHAT, CDR2 FQNNGV. V lost 7 bases and J lost 12, with 16 bases in between. CDR3 bases: TGTGCCAGCACCTTCCTCGAGGGTAGACCCCTCCACTTT. Its translation is CASTFLEGRPLHF.

This clone was counted a single time. The chain links TRBV6-1 to TRBJ2-7; D is uncertain. CDR3 length equals 13 residues. The germline V gene has CDR1 MNHNS and CDR2 SASEGT. Trimming pared 5 bases from V and 3 bases from J, leaving 11 bases between. CDR3 region: CASSPLRLYEQYF. CDR3 nucleotide sequence: TGTGCCAGCAGTCCCCTCCGTCTCTACGAGCAGTACTTC.

This rearrangement joins TRBV30 to TRBJ1-3; 10 nucleotides match TRBD1. V was pared by 2 bases and J by 3 bases, with 4 bases of the junction left unmatched. CDR1 is GTSNPN, CDR2 SVGIG, per germline (reference sequence). This CDR3 comprises 15 residues. The CDR3 bases are TGTGCCTGGAGTCGCGACAGGGGGCATGGAAACACCATATATTTT. Translating it yields CAWSRDRGHGNTIYF.